This T cell receptor (beta chain) appears in the sequencing data of a study of naive and memory T cell subsets. Study outcomes and limitations: Naive and memory subsets had different power law exponents for TCR abundance. A few larger clonotypes appeared in naive repertoires, especially CD8, possibly memory cells re-expressing CD45RA. Clonotypes are single alpha or beta chains, not paired receptors.

Cells stained for CD3, CD4, CD8, CD45RA and CD27 were sorted into four subsets. This clonotype was observed a few times. The antigen remains unidentified. Both TRBC1 and TRBC2 were covered by a beta constant-region primer of two equimolar oligonucleotides. Ligated cDNA was amplified by four rounds of PCR with nested alpha and beta constant-region primers and SP2. TCRdb recomputed calls from the UMI-ligation and nested PCR reads with MiXCR, one row per CDR3 protein. Of roughly 150,000 distinct CDR3 sequences detected, approximately 22% appear once; the ten largest clones hold roughly 0.1%. Germline V CDR1 and CDR2: MDHEN, SYDVKM. V was shortened by 4 bases and J by 1 base, with 4 bases between the two germline ends. This CDR3 has 12 residues.

This chain uses TRBV28 with TRBJ1-1; D is uncertain. This receptor was taken from a human donor in good health. Sequencing was done on a sample of naive CD4+ T cells from blood. CDR3 in DNA: TGTGCCAGCAGTTCGAGGAACACTGAAGCTTTCTTT. Translated: CASSSRNTEAFF.